Listed below are T cell receptor beta chains from one sample, sequenced in a study of OX40 agonist ivuxolimab in advanced cancers. Clones were sequenced by immunoSEQ multiplex PCR, and TCRdb holds only the in-frame ones, with some missing. The sample lists about 73,000 clones; about 92% were seen once. The material was CD4+ or CD8+ T cells sorted from blood, obtained in a trial of the OX40 agonist ivuxolimab. These receptors originate from an adult with an advanced solid tumor such as melanoma, head and neck, liver or kidney cancer. Each CDR3 is given with its conserved first and last residue.

TRBV7-2,TRBJ2-1,CASSLGYGPGNEQFF
TRBV7-3,TRBJ2-1,CASSLNAGRNEQFF
TRBV7-8,TRBJ2-1,CASSLPPHSYNEQFF
TRBV9,TRBJ2-5,CASSVGVEETQYF
TRBV21-1,TRBJ1-4,CASSKESWTGYNEKLFF
TRBV14,TRBJ2-3,CASSQDLFAGQVFRTDTQYF
TRBV7-9,TRBJ1-4,CASSFPGQGIPTNEKLFF
TRBV27,TRBJ2-7,CASSLTTVRGPYEQYF
TRBV6-5,TRBJ1-1,CASSMAGTGEAFF
TRBV7-9,TRBJ2-2,CASSQSGELFF
TRBV7-9,TRBJ1-2,CASSAQSGGQGAVYGYTF
TRBV27,TRBJ2-1,CASSFGVWYEQFF
TRBV10-3,TRBJ2-1,CAISEGGANEQFF
TRBV27,TRBJ1-6,CASSLSRGSNSPLHF
TRBV11-3,TRBJ1-1,CASSFTTGTEAFF
TRBV10-3,TRBJ2-6,CAISEDRGWRASGANVLTF
TRBV4-3,TRBJ1-5,CASSQDRSNQPQHF
TRBV27,TRBJ2-7,CASSLGQGGEQYF
TRBV27,TRBJ1-1,CASYPGQGNTEAFF
TRBV5-1,TRBJ1-5,CASSSGVANQPQHF
TRBV9,TRBJ1-2,CASSVVAGGANGYTF
TRBV12-5,TRBJ1-2,CASGLEDPSSGRSAFYGYTF
TRBV15,-,CATRDSYEQYF
TRBV6-1,TRBJ1-5,CASSEGPGTALYSNQPQHF
TRBV11-2,TRBJ2-1,CASSLGGVPYNEQFF
TRBV27,TRBJ1-1,CASSLAGQEAFF
TRBV19,TRBJ1-1,CASSAWTGGTEAFF
TRBV11-2,TRBJ2-3,CASSYPLLAGGYTDTQYF
TRBV7-8,TRBJ2-7,CASTVDRAWEQCF
TRBV6-4,TRBJ2-2,CASSDSGLNTGELFF
TRBV19,TRBJ1-1,CASSPIAIATEAFF
TRBV11-2,TRBJ1-1,CASSRAGGTEAFF
TRBV9,TRBJ2-1,CASSVATPSGEQFF
TRBV7-6,TRBJ2-2,CASSLAGGPGELFF
TRBV6-5,TRBJ1-5,CASSYLGLNQPQHF
TRBV29-1,TRBJ1-1,CSVGNTEAFF